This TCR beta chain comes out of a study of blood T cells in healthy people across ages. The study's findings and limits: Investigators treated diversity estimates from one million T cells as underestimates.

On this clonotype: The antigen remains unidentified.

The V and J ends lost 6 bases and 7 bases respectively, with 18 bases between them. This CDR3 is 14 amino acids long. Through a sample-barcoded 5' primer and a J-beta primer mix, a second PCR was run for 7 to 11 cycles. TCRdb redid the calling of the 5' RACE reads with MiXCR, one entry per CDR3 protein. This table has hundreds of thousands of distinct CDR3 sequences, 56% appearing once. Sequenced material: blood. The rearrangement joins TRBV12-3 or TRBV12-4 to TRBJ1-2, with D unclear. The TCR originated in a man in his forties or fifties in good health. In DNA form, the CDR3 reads TGTGCCAGCAGGAGAGGCGCACGCGTGACTGGCTACACCTTC. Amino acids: CASRRGARVTGYTF.